Detailed here is one T cell receptor beta chain. Its target is not known. The assay ran at deep level. The assay was immunoSEQ multiplex PCR, and TCRdb's table has in-frame clones only and misses some. Here the sample spans 1.6 million or so clones, roughly 96% being singletons. This sample stems from a study of shared clonotypes between healthy human individuals. Findings and caveats of the study: Clonotype sharing levels among donors were expected to vary with sequencing depth.

All of the donors resided in Nashville, Tennessee, and each was a Caucasian adult. The sequence was collected from a young man in good health. Sequencing was done on a sample of naive CD4+ T cells sorted from blood. The sample's subset: CD45RA+ positively selected.

The CDR3 reads CASSSNRANEKLFF. In DNA form, the CDR3 reads TGTGCCAGCAGCTCAAACAGGGCTAATGAAAAACTGTTTTTT. The J gene is TRBJ1-4, the V gene TRBV11-2; TRBD1 is a possible D gene (6 bases). Germline V gives CDR1 SGHAT, CDR2 FQNNGV. CDR3 length: 14 residues. The V gene lost 4 bases and the J gene lost 3 bases, with 9 bases spanning the gap.